The present entry profiles one TCR beta chain with its context. Antigen unknown. TCRdb ran MiXCR on the 5' RACE reads and lists one entry per CDR3 protein. The sample gives approximately 490,000 distinct CDR3 sequences, around 24% of which show up once; roughly 0.5% is in the top ten. This entry belongs to a study of identical twins. General study findings and limits: The study reached conclusions through statistical analysis that was cross-sectional, not following the same donors.

This CDR3 comprises 18 residues. The germline gives CDR1 LGHNT, CDR2 FRNRAP. The J segment lost 0 bases and the V segment lost 7 bases, leaving 14 bases of the junction unmatched. The sample was also reused in another study, on yellow fever vaccine responses in identical twins. Per that study: Twin vaccine T cell responses reportedly seemed partly convergent, partly personalized.

The material sequenced was CD4+ T cells sorted from blood. The receptor's source is a woman between 18 and 30 years old in good health. J is TRBJ2-2 and V is TRBV12-5, with 7 bases identical to TRBD2. The CDR3 region has the DNA TGTGCTAGTGTCCCCCCGGGGCTAGCGGACGCGAACACCGGGGAGCTGTTTTTT. Amino acids: CASVPPGLADANTGELFF.